The 4 T cell receptor beta chains given below trace back to one sample, sequenced in a study of cytomegalovirus exposure and HLA in healthy donors. The primer mix had 60 Vbeta and 13 Jbeta primers. Sequenced by immunoSEQ multiplex PCR; TCRdb stores in-frame clones only, minus some. The data show some 110,000 clones, around 70% seen once. What was sequenced was PBMCs. These receptors were taken from a man aged 25-40 years in good health and CMV-seronegative.

J is TRBJ2-7 and V is TRBV10-3; D may be TRBD2 (6 bases). Germline CDR1 is ENHRY and CDR2 is SYGVKD. Trimming pared 4 bases from V and 3 bases from J, leaving 22 bases between. CDR3 size: 17 residues. This chain's CDR3 is CAISGGGSIRDDYEQYF. CDR3 nucleotides: TGTGCCATCAGTGGTGGGGGGTCTATTAGGGACGACTACGAGCAGTACTTC.

The chain combines TRBV5-5 with TRBJ2-7, with 7 bases lining up with TRBD2. Germline assignment: CDR1 SGHKS and CDR2 YYEKEE (reference sequence). Germline trimming cut 4 bases from V and 2 bases from J; bases unmatched to any gene: 12. The CDR3 is made up of 16 amino acids. The CDR3: CASSLTGGSRTYEQYF. In DNA, the CDR3 is TGTGCCAGCAGCCTGACCGGCGGGAGTAGGACCTACGAGCAGTACTTC.

The chain links TRBV30 to TRBJ1-1; D is possibly TRBD1 (6 bases). CDR1 is GTSNPN and CDR2 is SVGIG in the germline V gene (reference sequence). V lost 0 bases and J 3 bases, leaving 11 bases between the germline ends. The CDR3 is 14 residues long. In DNA, the CDR3 is TGTGCCTGGAGTGTACCGAACAGGGACACTGAAGCTTTCTTT. Residues: CAWSVPNRDTEAFF.

This chain uses TRBV7-8 with TRBJ2-3; unclear D gene. The CDR3 is made up of 14 amino acids. Germline lookup yields CDR1 SGHVS and CDR2 FQNEAQ. The V and J ends lost 7 bases and 5 bases respectively, with 16 bases between them. CDR3 in DNA: TGTGCCAGCAAACATGGCCTTAATCTAGATACGCAGTATTTT. The encoded protein is CASKHGLNLDTQYF.